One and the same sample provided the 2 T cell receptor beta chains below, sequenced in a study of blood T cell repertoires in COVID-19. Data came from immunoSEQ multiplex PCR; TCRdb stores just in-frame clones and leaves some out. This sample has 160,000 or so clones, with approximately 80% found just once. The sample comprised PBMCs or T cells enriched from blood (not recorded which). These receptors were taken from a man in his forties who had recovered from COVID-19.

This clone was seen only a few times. This chain's CDR3 is CASRWDWDEQYF. The DNA for the CDR3 is TGCGCCAGCAGATGGGACTGGGACGAGCAGTACTTC. This chain joins TRBV5-1 and TRBJ2-7; TRBD2 is a possible D gene (6 bases). CDR3 length: 12 amino acids. Trimming removed 5 bases at V and 5 bases at J, with 11 bases between. CDR1 and CDR2 (germline): SGHRS, YFSETQ.

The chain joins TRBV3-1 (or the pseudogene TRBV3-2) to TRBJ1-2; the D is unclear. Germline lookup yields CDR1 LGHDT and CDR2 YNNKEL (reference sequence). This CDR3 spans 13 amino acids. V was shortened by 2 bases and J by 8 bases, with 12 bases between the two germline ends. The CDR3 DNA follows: TGTGCCAGCAGCCAATTCTCAGGAGGCGGCTACACCTTC. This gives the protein CASSQFSGGGYTF.